Each of the 5 T cell receptor beta chains below was sequenced from the same sample in a study of T cell repertoires in cytomegalovirus infection. TCRdb recomputed calls from the reads with MiXCR, one row per CDR3 protein. This table has under 200,000 distinct CDR3 sequences, less than 25% appearing once. For these receptors, no antigen is known. The material was CD8+ T cells from cultured PBMCs, obtained from culture after CMV antigen stimulation. These receptors all stem from a human donor in good health (CMV status not recorded). Some clones in this sample may be carry-over from other donors' samples.

This clonotype was observed once. The chain has TRBV11-2 and TRBJ2-7, with a possible D match to TRBD2 (6 bases). V dropped 2 bases and J dropped 2 bases, with 13 bases sitting between them. CDR3 length: 15 amino acids. The V gene's germline CDR1 is SGHAT and CDR2 FQNNGV. CDR3 region: CASSLWGTLAYEQYF. As DNA, the CDR3 is TGTGCCAGCAGCTTATGGGGGACTCTCGCCTACGAGCAGTACTTC.

V is TRBV7-2 and J is TRBJ2-2; D is possibly TRBD1 (6 bases). CDR3 length equals 17 residues. The germline CDR1 and CDR2 sequences are SGHTA and FQGNSA. V lost 4 bases to trimming and J lost 4 bases, with 19 bases between them. The CDR3 DNA reads as TGTGCCAGCAGCTCTCTCCCAGGGGCGTATGGCACCGGGGAGCTGTTTTTT. The encoded protein is CASSSLPGAYGTGELFF. The full variable domain, rest sourced from reference TRBV7-2 and TRBJ2-2, is GAGVSQSPSNKVTEKGKDVELRCDPISGHTALYWYRQSLGQGLEFLIYFQGNSAPDKSGLPSDRFSAERTGGSVSTLTIQRTQQEDSAVYLCASSSLPGAYGTGELFFGEGSRLTVL.

This clonotype was observed a handful of times. The rearrangement links TRBV27 to TRBJ2-4, with D possibly called TRBD1 or TRBD2 (5 bases each). The CDR3 loop spans 16 amino acids. The germline CDR1 and CDR2 sequences are MNHEY and SMNVEV (reference sequence). V was cut by 4 bases and J by 0 bases, with 13 bases left in between. DNA of the CDR3: TGTGCCAGCAGTTGGATAGGGGACCTAGCCAAAAACATTCAGTACTTC. The encoded protein is CASSWIGDLAKNIQYF.

In this sample, this clonotype turned up a few times. This chain joins TRBV7-2 and TRBJ1-4, with 10 nucleotides matching TRBD1. The length of the CDR3 is 19 residues. V trimming: 1 base; J trimming: 0 bases; junction bases outside the gene matches: 8. Germline CDR1 and CDR2: SGHTA and FQGNSA. The CDR3: CASSLGFGQGVATNEKLFF. In DNA, the CDR3 is TGTGCCAGCAGCTTAGGTTTCGGACAGGGGGTTGCAACTAATGAAAAACTGTTTTTT.

Points on this clonotype: A much more abundant neighbour one base away suggests this may be a read error. The gene calls are TRBV7-9 and TRBJ1-1; unclear D gene. This CDR3 region has 11 residues. Germline loops: CDR1 SEHNR, CDR2 FQNEAQ (reference sequence). The V gene lost 5 bases and the J gene lost 3 bases, with 4 bases spanning the gap. The CDR3 DNA sequence: TGTGCCAGCAGCCCCGACACTGAAGCTTTCTTT. Its translation is CASSPDTEAFF.